The 12 T cell receptor beta chains given below trace back to one sample, sequenced in a study of early stage breast cancer tumors. Some clones are missing from TCRdb's copy, which holds only in-frame ones; the method was immunoSEQ multiplex PCR. The profile shows some 3,600 clones, 65% to 80% of them singletons. Sequences were obtained from breast tumor tissue. The receptor set was obtained from a person aged 40 to 49 with breast cancer.

V and J are TRBV18 and TRBJ2-7, with 8 bases identical to TRBD1. Germline values: CDR1 KGHSH, CDR2 LQKENI. J lost 3 bases, V lost 3 bases, and 1 base had no gene match. This CDR3 is 13 amino acids long. DNA for the CDR3: TGTGCCAGCTCACCGGGGACAGGCTACGAGCAGTACTTC. Its translation is CASSPGTGYEQYF.

The chain uses TRBV9 and TRBJ1-1; TRBD1 aligns across 8 bases. Germline V gene sequence: CDR1 SGDLS, CDR2 YYNGEE. V trimming: 8 bases; J trimming: 4 bases; junction bases outside the gene matches: 19. The CDR3 contains 17 residues. The CDR3 DNA sequence: TGTGCCAGTAGAGCACGGACAGGGCAGTACTGGAGCACTGAAGCTTTCTTT. It yields the protein CASRARTGQYWSTEAFF.

The chain has TRBV7-2 and TRBJ1-4, with a tentative D call TRBD1 (6 bases). Germline loops: CDR1 SGHTA, CDR2 FQGNSA. The V end lost 2 bases, the J end lost 8 bases, and 12 bases lay between the germline ends. CDR3 size: 14 residues. CDR3 in amino acids: CASSLRGRGEKLFF. CDR3 bases: TGTGCCAGCAGCTTACGGGGGCGCGGCGAAAAACTGTTTTTT. Based on the CDR3 plus reference TRBV7-2 and TRBJ1-4, the full variable domain is GAGVSQSPSNKVTEKGKDVELRCDPISGHTALYWYRQSLGQGLEFLIYFQGNSAPDKSGLPSDRFSAERTGGSVSTLTIQRTQQEDSAVYLCASSLRGRGEKLFFGSGTQLSVL.

The rearrangement links TRBV5-4 to TRBJ1-1; D is unclear. Trimming stripped 3 bases from V and 6 bases from J, with 12 bases between. The CDR3 covers 13 residues. CDR1 SGHNT and CDR2 YYREEE come from the germline V gene (reference sequence). In DNA form, the CDR3 reads TGTGCCAGCAGCTCGTTCGGAAGCGCTGAAGCTTTCTTT. Its protein is CASSSFGSAEAFF.

This sequence joins TRBV30 and TRBJ2-6; the D is unclear. V shed 8 bases and J shed 0 bases, with 11 bases lying between them. Germline V CDR1 and CDR2: GTSNPN, SVGIG (reference sequence). This CDR3 contains 14 residues. The CDR3, as DNA: TGTGCCATGGATCGGAACTCTGGGGCCAACGTCCTGACTTTC. This gives the protein CAMDRNSGANVLTF.

The V and J genes are TRBV29-1 and TRBJ1-2; maybe TRBD1 (6 bases). Germline V gene data show CDR1 as SQVTM and CDR2 as ANQGSEA. This CDR3 is built from 13 residues. The V end was cut by 4 bases, the J end by 3 bases, with 12 bases between. The CDR3 DNA reads TGCAGCGTTGTACAGGGTAGAGACTATGGCTACACCTTC. Its protein is CSVVQGRDYGYTF.

This clone is large. This CDR3 reads CASRDPGANEQFF. The CDR3 DNA reads TGTGCCAGCAGGGACCCGGGGGCCAATGAGCAGTTCTTC. V and J are TRBV11-2 and TRBJ2-1; D may be TRBD1 or TRBD2 (6 bases each). There are 13 residues in the CDR3. Trimming shortened V by 6 bases and J by 6 bases, and 12 bases separated the two germline ends. From germline, CDR1 is SGHAT and CDR2 FQNNGV.

The V and J genes are TRBV11-2 and TRBJ2-7, with 7 bases aligning to TRBD2. J was trimmed by 5 bases and V by 5 bases; bases with no gene match: 9. The V gene's germline CDR1 is SGHAT and CDR2 FQNNGV. The CDR3 is 14 amino acids. As DNA, the CDR3 is TGTGCCAGCAGCCCTCCGTTTACTAGCGACGAGCAGTACTTC. This sequence encodes CASSPPFTSDEQYF.

This clone was seen a handful of times. The CDR3 sequence: CASSSDSYEQYF. The CDR3 coding sequence is TGCGCCAGCAGCAGTGACTCCTACGAGCAGTACTTC. The chain links TRBV5-1 to TRBJ2-7; no definite D call. Trimming removed 4 bases at V and 0 bases at J, with 5 bases between. The CDR3 covers 12 residues. Germline V CDR1 and CDR2: SGHRS, YFSETQ.

The V and J genes are TRBV2 and TRBJ2-2; 8 nucleotides agree with TRBD1. Germline loops: CDR1 SNHLY, CDR2 FYNNEI. CDR3 length: 19 amino acids. The V segment lost 5 bases and the J segment 1 base; nucleotides outside the gene matches: 15. CDR3 in amino acids: CASSYSNLRDRGNTGELFF. In nucleotides, the CDR3 is TGTGCCAGCAGTTACAGTAACCTCCGCGACAGGGGGAACACCGGGGAGCTGTTTTTT.

The V and J genes are TRBV30 and TRBJ1-5; possibly TRBD1 for D (5 bases). This CDR3 region has 14 residues. V was trimmed by 4 bases and J by 6 bases, leaving 16 bases between them. CDR1 GTSNPN and CDR2 SVGIG come from the germline V gene (reference sequence). This CDR3 reads CAWNPIGGSQPQHF. The CDR3 bases are TGTGCCTGGAATCCTATCGGGGGTAGTCAGCCCCAGCATTTT.

The V gene is TRBV7-7, the J gene TRBJ2-2; TRBD1 aligns across 9 bases. The germline V gene encodes CDR1 SSHAT and CDR2 FNYEAQ (reference sequence). With 3 bases clipped from V and 3 bases from J, the junction kept 2 bases outside the gene matches. This CDR3 is built from 15 residues. This CDR3 reads CASSFRTGDTGELFF. CDR3 sequence (DNA): TGTGCCAGCAGCTTCCGGACAGGGGACACCGGGGAGCTGTTTTTT.